This T cell receptor (beta chain) is from a study of T cells and copy number aberrations in small-cell lung cancer. The protocol was immunoSEQ multiplex PCR, while the TCRdb copy is restricted to in-frame clones and leaves out a portion. The repertoire consists of 260 or so clones, with about 89% occurring once and the leading ten covering about 7.8%. CDR1 SGHDT and CDR2 YYEEEE come from the germline V gene. CDR3 length equals 16 residues. J lost 0 bases, V lost 4 bases, and 4 bases had no gene match. The chain recombines TRBV5-6 with TRBJ1-4, with 9 bases aligning to TRBD1. The sequence was collected from a woman in her 70s with small cell lung cancer. The material sequenced was tumor tissue. The CDR3 nucleotides read TGTGCCAGCAGCGGGGGGACAGGGACAACTAATGAAAAACTGTTTTTT. Translated: CASSGGTGTTNEKLFF.